This TCR beta chain is drawn from a study of cytomegalovirus exposure and HLA in healthy donors. Study findings and constraints: Presence/absence results assume similar sequencing depth per donor, which may not hold.

Primers included in the PCR were 60 Vbeta and 13 Jbeta primers. The protocol was immunoSEQ multiplex PCR, while the TCRdb copy is restricted to in-frame clones and leaves out a portion. This sample has fewer than 45,000 clones, with over 60% found just once. In regard to this clone: Its antigen is not identified.

Trimming cost V 7 bases and J 5 bases, with 12 bases left between them. Per germline, CDR1 MRHNA and CDR2 SNTAGT. The CDR3 loop spans 13 amino acids. Sequencing was done on a sample of PBMCs. The V call is TRBV6-4, the J call TRBJ2-1; D not resolved. This sequence originates from a woman aged 25-40 years in good health and CMV-seronegative. CDR3 coding DNA: TGTGCCAGCATCCTTAAACTGGACAATGAGCAGTTCTTC. Translation: CASILKLDNEQFF.